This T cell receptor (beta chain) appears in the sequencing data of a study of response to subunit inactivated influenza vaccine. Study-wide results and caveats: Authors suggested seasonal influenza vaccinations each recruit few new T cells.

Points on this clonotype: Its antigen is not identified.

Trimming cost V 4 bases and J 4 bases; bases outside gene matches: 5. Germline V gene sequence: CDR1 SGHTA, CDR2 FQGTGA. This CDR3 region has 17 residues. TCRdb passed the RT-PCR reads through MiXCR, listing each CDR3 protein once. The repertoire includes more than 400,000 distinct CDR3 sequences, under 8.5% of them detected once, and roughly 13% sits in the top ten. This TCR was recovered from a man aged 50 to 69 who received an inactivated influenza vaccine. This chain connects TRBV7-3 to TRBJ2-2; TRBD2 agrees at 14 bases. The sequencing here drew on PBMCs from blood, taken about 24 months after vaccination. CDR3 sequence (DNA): TGTGCCAGCAGCTCGGGACTAGCGGGAGCGTCCACCGGGGAGCTGTTTTTT. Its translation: CASSSGLAGASTGELFF.